This TCR beta chain was sequenced in a study of blood T cell repertoires in COVID-19. The CDR3 sequence is 15 residues long. V lost 5 bases to trimming and J lost 1 base, with 15 bases between them. Looked up from germline, CDR1 is SGHTA and CDR2 is FQGTGA. Profiling relied on immunoSEQ multiplex PCR, and the TCRdb table lists in-frame clones only, not all of them. The table includes some 320,000 clones, approximately 81% detected once. This TCR was sampled from a woman aged 25 to 39 who had been exposed to COVID-19. Sequencing was performed on PBMCs or T cells enriched from blood (not recorded which). The J gene is TRBJ2-7, the V gene TRBV7-3, with a possible D match to TRBD2 (6 bases). Here the CDR3 reads CASSLGAGGSYEQYF. Written as DNA, the CDR3 is TGTGCCAGCAGCCTAGGTGCAGGAGGGTCCTACGAGCAGTACTTC.